This T cell receptor beta chain was retrieved from a study of blood T cell repertoires in COVID-19. At the level of the study: Whether acute or convalescent, the COVID-19 samples came from the United States, Italy and Spain. Nucleic acid was either cDNA or gDNA, and it came from T cells, B-cell-depleted T cells, or PBMCs.

Assay used: immunoSEQ multiplex PCR; TCRdb lists only in-frame clones, some missing. The data show around 340,000 clones, about nine tenths seen once. This CDR3 spans 13 amino acids. The V and J ends lost 5 bases and 5 bases respectively, with 10 bases between them. Germline V gene data show CDR1 as SNHLY and CDR2 as FYNNEI. During active infection, Seattle patients enrolled and were then monitored through disease. The TCR sequence derives from a woman aged 60-75 years with COVID-19, enrolled during active disease. Material: peripheral blood. The chain has TRBV2 and TRBJ1-5; D may be TRBD1 (6 bases). DNA of the CDR3: TGTGCCAGCAGTCCAGGGGTCTATCAGCCCCAGCATTTT. Its protein product is CASSPGVYQPQHF.